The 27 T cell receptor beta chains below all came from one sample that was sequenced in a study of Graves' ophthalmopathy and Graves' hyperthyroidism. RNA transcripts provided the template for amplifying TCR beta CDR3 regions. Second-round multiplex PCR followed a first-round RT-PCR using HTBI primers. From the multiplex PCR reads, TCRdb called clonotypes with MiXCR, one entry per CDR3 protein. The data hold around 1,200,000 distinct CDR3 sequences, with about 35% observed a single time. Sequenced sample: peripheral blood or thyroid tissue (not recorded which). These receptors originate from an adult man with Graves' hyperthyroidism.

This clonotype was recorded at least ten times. The chain's CDR3 is CASSLPGLAEYEQYF. The DNA of the CDR3 is TGTGCCAGCAGTCTCCCCGGACTAGCAGAGTACGAGCAGTACTTC. The chain employs TRBV7-9 and TRBJ2-7, with 8 bases that match TRBD2. Germline trimming cut 6 bases from V and 4 bases from J; bases unmatched to any gene: 11. The CDR3 contains 15 residues. CDR1 is SEHNR and CDR2 is FQNEAQ in the germline V gene (reference sequence).

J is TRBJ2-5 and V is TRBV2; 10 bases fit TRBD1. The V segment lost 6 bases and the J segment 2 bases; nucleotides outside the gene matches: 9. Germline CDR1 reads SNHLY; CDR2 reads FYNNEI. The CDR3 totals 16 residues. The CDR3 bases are TGTGCCAGCAGATCCCGGACAGGGGGTTATCAAGAGACCCAGTACTTC. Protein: CASRSRTGGYQETQYF.

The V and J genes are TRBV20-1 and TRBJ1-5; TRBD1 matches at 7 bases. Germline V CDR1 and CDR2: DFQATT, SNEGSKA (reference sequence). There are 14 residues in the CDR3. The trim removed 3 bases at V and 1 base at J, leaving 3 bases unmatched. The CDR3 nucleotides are TGCAGTGCTAGCCTGGGACAGAGCAATCAGCCCCAGCATTTT. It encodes CSASLGQSNQPQHF.

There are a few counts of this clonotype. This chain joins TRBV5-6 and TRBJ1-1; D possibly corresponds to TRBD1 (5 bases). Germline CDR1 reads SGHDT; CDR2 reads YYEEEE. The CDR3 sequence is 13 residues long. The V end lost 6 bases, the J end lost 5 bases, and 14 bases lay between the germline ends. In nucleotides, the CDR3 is TGTGCCAGCAACCCCATCGGGGGTACTGAAGCTTTCTTT. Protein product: CASNPIGGTEAFF.

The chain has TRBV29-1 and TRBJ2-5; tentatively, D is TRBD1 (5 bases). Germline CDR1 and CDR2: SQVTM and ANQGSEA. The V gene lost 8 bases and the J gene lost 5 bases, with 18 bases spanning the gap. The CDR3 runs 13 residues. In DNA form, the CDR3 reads TGCAGCTTAGGGGAAGGTCCCCACGAGACCCAGTACTTC. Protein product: CSLGEGPHETQYF. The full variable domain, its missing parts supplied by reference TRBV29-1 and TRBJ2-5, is SAVISQKPSRDICQRGTSLTIQCQVDSQVTMMFWYRQQPGQSLTLIATANQGSEATYESGFVIDKFPISRPNLTFSTLTVSNMSPEDSSIYLCSLGEGPHETQYFGPGTRLLVL.

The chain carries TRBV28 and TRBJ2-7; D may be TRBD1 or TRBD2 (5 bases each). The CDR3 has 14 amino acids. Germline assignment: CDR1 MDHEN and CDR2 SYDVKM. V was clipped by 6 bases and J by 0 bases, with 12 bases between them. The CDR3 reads CASRPGPASYEQYF. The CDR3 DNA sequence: TGTGCCAGCAGGCCGGGACCCGCCTCCTACGAGCAGTACTTC.

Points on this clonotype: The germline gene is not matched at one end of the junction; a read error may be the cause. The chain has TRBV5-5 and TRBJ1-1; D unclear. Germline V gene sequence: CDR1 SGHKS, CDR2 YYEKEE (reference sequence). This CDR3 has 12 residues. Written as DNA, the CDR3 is TGTGTCAGCAGCTTGGGCGTTACTGAAGCTTTCTTT. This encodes CVSSLGVTEAFF. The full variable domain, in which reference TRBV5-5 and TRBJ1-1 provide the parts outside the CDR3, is DAGVTQSPTHLIKTRGQQVTLRCSPISGHKSVSWYQQVLGQGPQFIFQYYEKEERGRGNFPDRFSARQFPNYSSELNVNALLLGDSALYLCVSSLGVTEAFFGQGTRLTVV.

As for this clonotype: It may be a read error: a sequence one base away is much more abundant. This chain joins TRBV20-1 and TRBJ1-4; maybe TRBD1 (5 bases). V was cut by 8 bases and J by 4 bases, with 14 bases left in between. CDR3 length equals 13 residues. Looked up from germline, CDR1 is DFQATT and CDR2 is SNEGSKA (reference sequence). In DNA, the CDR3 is TGCAGTACTACGGACACATATAATGAAAAACTGTTTTTT. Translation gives CSTTDTYNEKLFF.

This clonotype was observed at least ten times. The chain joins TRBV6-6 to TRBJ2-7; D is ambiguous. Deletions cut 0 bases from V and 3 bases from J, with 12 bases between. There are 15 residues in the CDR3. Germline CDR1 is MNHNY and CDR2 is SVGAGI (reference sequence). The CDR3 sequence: CASSYSIGRYYEQYF. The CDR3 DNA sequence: TGTGCCAGCAGTTACTCGATTGGCCGGTACTACGAGCAGTACTTC.

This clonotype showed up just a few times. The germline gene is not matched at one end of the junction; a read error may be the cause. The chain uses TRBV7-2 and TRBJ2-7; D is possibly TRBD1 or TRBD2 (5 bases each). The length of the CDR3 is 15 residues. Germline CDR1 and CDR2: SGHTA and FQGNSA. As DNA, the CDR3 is TGTGCCAGCAGTCCTTGGGGGATCTGGTCGGGCGGGCTCAACTTC. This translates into CASSPWGIWSGGLNF.

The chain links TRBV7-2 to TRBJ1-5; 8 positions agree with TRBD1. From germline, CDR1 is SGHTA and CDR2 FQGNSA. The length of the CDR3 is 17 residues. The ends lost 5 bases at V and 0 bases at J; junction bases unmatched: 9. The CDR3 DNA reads TGTGCCAGCAGCGATGGACAGGGTGGACATAGCAATCAGCCCCAGCATTTT. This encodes CASSDGQGGHSNQPQHF.

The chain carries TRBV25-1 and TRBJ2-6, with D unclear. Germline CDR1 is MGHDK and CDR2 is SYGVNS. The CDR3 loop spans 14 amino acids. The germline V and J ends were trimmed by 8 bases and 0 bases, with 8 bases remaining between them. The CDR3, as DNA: TGTGCCAGCGAAACTGGCTCTGGGGCCAACGTCCTGACTTTC. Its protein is CASETGSGANVLTF.

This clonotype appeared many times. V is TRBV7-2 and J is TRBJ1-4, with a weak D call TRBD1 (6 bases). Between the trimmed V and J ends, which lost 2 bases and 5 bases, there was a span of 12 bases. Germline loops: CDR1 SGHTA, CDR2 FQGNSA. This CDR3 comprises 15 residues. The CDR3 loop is CASSLRWTENEKLFF. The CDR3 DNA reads TGTGCCAGCAGCTTAAGATGGACAGAGAATGAAAAACTGTTTTTT. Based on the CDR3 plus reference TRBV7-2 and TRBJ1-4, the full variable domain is GAGVSQSPSNKVTEKGKDVELRCDPISGHTALYWYRQSLGQGLEFLIYFQGNSAPDKSGLPSDRFSAERTGGSVSTLTIQRTQQEDSAVYLCASSLRWTENEKLFFGSGTQLSVL.

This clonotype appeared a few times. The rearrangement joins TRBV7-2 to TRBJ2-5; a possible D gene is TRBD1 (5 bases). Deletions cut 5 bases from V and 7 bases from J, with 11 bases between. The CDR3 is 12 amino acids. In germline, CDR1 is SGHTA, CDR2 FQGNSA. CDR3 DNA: TGTGCCAGCAGCCAGGCTACAGGGACCCAGTACTTC. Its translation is CASSQATGTQYF. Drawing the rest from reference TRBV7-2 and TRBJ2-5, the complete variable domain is GAGVSQSPSNKVTEKGKDVELRCDPISGHTALYWYRQSLGQGLEFLIYFQGNSAPDKSGLPSDRFSAERTGGSVSTLTIQRTQQEDSAVYLCASSQATGTQYFGPGTRLLVL.

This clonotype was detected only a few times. CDR3 coding DNA: TGTGCCAGCAGTTACCGGGAAGAACTGTTTTTT. This gives the protein CASSYREELFF. The rearrangement joins TRBV12-3 or TRBV12-4 to TRBJ1-4; unclear D gene. Deletions cut 4 bases from V and 12 bases from J, with 9 bases between. The CDR3 is 11 amino acids.

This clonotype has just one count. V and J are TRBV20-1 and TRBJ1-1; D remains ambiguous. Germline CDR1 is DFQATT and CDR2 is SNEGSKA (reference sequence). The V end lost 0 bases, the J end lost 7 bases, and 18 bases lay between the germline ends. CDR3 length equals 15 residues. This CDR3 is CSARDPLAEVDEAFF. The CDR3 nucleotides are TGCAGTGCTAGAGATCCTTTGGCAGAAGTTGATGAAGCTTTCTTT.

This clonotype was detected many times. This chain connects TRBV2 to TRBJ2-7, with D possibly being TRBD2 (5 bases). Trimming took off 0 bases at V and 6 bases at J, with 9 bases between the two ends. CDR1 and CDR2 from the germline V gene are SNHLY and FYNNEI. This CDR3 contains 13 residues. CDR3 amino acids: CASSEARGPEQYF. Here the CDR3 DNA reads TGTGCCAGCAGTGAAGCGCGAGGGCCCGAGCAGTACTTC.

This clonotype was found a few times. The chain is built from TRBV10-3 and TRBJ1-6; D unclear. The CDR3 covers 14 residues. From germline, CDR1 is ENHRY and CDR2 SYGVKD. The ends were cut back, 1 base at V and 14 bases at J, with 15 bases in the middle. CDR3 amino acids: CAISEFLGGSSLHF. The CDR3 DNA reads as TGTGCCATCAGTGAGTTTCTCGGCGGATCGTCCCTCCACTTT.

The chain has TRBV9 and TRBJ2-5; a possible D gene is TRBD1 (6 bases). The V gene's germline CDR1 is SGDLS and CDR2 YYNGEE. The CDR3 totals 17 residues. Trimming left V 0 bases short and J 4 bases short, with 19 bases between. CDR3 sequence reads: CASSVDGTRGLRETQYF. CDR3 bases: TGTGCCAGCAGCGTAGACGGGACAAGGGGTTTAAGAGAGACCCAGTACTTC.

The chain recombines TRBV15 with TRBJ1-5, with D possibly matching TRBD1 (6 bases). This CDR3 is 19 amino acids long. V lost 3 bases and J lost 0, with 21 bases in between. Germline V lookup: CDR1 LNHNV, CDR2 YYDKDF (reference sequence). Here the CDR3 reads CATSSFPQGRNYSNQPQHF. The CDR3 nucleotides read TGTGCCACCAGCAGCTTCCCACAGGGCCGTAACTATAGCAATCAGCCCCAGCATTTT. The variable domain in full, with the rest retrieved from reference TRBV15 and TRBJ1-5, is DAMVIQNPRYQVTQFGKPVTLSCSQTLNHNVMYWYQQKSSQAPKLLFHYYDKDFNNEADTPDNFQSRRPNTSFCFLDIRSPGLGDTAMYLCATSSFPQGRNYSNQPQHFGDGTRLSIL.

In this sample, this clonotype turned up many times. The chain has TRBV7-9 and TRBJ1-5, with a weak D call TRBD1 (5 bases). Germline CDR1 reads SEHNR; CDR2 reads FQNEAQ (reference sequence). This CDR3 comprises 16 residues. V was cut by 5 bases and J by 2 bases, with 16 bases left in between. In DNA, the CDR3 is TGTGCCAGCAGCACCGGGACGGGGCTGGGCAATCAGCCCCAGCATTTT. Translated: CASSTGTGLGNQPQHF.

CDR3 coding DNA: TGTGCCGGCGGGGACAGGGGAGTCGGCTACACCTTC. Translated, it gives CAGGDRGVGYTF. The chain combines TRBV10-3 with TRBJ1-2, with 10 positions matching TRBD1. The V and J ends lost 11 bases and 8 bases, in that order; junction bases with no gene match: 8. The germline CDR1 and CDR2 sequences are ENHRY and SYGVKD. The CDR3 is made up of 12 amino acids.

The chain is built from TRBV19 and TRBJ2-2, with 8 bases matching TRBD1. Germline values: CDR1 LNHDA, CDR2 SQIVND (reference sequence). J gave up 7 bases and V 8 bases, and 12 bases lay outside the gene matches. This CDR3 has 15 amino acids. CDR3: CASGTPTGVFGELFF. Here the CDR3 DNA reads TGTGCCAGTGGTACTCCGACAGGGGTATTCGGGGAGCTGTTTTTT. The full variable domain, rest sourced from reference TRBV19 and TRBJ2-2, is DGGITQSPKYLFRKEGQNVTLSCEQNLNHDAMYWYRQDPGQGLRLIYYSQIVNDFQKGDIAEGYSVSREKKESFPLTVTSAQKNPTAFYLCASGTPTGVFGELFFGEGSRLTVL.

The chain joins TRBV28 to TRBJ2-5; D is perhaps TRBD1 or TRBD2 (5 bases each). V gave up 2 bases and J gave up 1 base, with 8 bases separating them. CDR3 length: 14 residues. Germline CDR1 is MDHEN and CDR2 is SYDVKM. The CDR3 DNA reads TGTGCCAGCAGTTTAGTCGGGACCCAAGAGACCCAGTACTTC. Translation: CASSLVGTQETQYF.

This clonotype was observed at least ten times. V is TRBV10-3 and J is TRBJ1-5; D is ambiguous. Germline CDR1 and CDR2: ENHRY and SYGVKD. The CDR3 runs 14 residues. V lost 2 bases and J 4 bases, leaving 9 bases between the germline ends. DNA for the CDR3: TGTGCCATCAGTGAGCGGCGGATAAATCAGCCCCAGCATTTT. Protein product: CAISERRINQPQHF.

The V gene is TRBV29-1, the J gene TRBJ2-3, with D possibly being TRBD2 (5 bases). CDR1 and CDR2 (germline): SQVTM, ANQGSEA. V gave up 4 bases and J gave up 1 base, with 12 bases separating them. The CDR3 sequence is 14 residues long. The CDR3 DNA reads TGCAGCGTTGGGCGGGTCGGCGGCACAGATACGCAGTATTTT. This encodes CSVGRVGGTDTQYF.

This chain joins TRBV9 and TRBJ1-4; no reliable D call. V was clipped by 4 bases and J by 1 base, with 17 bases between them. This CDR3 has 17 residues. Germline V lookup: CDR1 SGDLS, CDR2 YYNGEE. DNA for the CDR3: TGTGCCAGCAGCTTGTTCACCCTCTCTCAAACTAATGAAAAACTGTTTTTT. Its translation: CASSLFTLSQTNEKLFF. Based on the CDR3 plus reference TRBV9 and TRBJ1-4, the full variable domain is DSGVTQTPKHLITATGQRVTLRCSPRSGDLSVYWYQQSLDQGLQFLIQYYNGEERAKGNILERFSAQQFPDLHSELNLSSLELGDSALYFCASSLFTLSQTNEKLFFGSGTQLSVL.